The TCR beta chain under discussion was sequenced for a study of blood T cell repertoires in COVID-19. Overall study: Samples representing acute and convalescent COVID-19 were sourced from the United States, Italy and Spain. Nucleic acid was either cDNA or gDNA, and it came from T cells, B-cell-depleted T cells, or PBMCs.

CDR1 SGDLS and CDR2 YYNGEE come from the germline V gene. The CDR3 length is 16 residues. V was clipped by 3 bases and J by 1 base; unmatched bases: 5. In the authors' methods: For nucleated cells, counts were estimated from reference gene primer amplification. The method was immunoSEQ multiplex PCR; TCRdb's version includes in-frame clones alone and lacks a portion of them. V and J calls and clone size are as listed in that table; D and trimming were resolved from the DNA. The sample has some 70,000 clones; roughly nine tenths are singletons. Sequencing used peripheral blood. The chain is built from TRBV9 and TRBJ2-3; 10 bases align to TRBD2. This TCR came from a human donor in a cohort sampled during active COVID-19. CDR3 amino acids: CASSALGTSGTDTQYF. The CDR3 nucleotides read TGTGCCAGCAGCGCCTTAGGGACTAGCGGCACAGATACGCAGTATTTT.